This T cell receptor beta chain was captured in a study of T cell repertoires in cytomegalovirus infection (dated by TCRdb to about 2019). Broadly, across the study: Alongside well-studied HLA-B-restricted epitopes, the peptide stimulations were aimed at recently identified HLA-C-restricted CMV epitopes, whose presentation resists viral immunomodulation. Donor HLA type was relevant to the analysis, as public TCR beta signatures indicated carriage of CMV infection together with the matching HLA type.

Comments on this clonotype: The antigen this receptor binds is unknown. Base quality data are lacking; no much larger clone is found one base away.

The label giving this sample's treatment or condition can be read as: in vitro stimulation with specific CMV peptide epitopes to enrich CMV-specific T cells. Taken from cysteine to phenylalanine, the CDR3 has 15 residues. The only DNA kept is the CDR3, 45 bases in frame from the first base. V is clipped by 2 bases and J by 3 bases, and the sequence between their germline boundaries is 11 bases long. The CDR1 and CDR2 encoded by the germline V gene are SGHTA and FQGNSA. Broad study findings and their caveats: In both this cohort and an independent cohort of 350 or so donors, the cumulative frequency of public TCR beta family members distinguished carriers of CMV infection plus the relevant HLA type. The ex vivo response was dominated by HLA-C-restricted CMV-specific TCR beta clonotypes, which also provided the single most frequent clonotype in two of eight donors.

Instrument used: Illumina HiSeq 1500. TCRdb's own reprocessing of the public reads used fastp at Q25 and MiXCR and kept productive beta chains. Each CDR3 protein gets just one entry, which takes the most common genes and DNA from the rows behind it. The sample table lists 250,000 to 400,000 distinct CDR3 sequences, around a quarter of them with a count of one. The ten largest make up 13% of the sample. The sequencing used cultured PBMCs, collected from culture after CMV antigen stimulation. This sequence was found in a human donor in good health (CMV status not recorded). Some clones in this sample may be carry-over from other donors' samples. This receptor chain uses TRBV7-2 and TRBJ1-5; matching of 6 bases hints at TRBD1 as the D gene. The CDR3 amino acid sequence is: CASSLMTGTNQPQHF. The DNA sequence is as follows: TGTGCCAGCAGCTTAATGACAGGAACCAATCAGCCCCAGCATTTT.